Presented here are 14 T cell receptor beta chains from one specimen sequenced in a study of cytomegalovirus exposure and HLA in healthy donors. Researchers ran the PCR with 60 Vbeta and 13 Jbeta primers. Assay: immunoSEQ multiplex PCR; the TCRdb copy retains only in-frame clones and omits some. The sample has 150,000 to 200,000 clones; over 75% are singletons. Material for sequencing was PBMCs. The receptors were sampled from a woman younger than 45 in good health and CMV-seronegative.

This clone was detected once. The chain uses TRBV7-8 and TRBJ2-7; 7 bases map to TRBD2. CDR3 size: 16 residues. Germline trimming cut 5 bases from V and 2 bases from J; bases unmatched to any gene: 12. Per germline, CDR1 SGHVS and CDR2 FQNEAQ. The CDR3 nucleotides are TGTGCCAGCAGCCATAACATAGCGGGCCTAACCTACGAGCAGTACTTC. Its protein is CASSHNIAGLTYEQYF.

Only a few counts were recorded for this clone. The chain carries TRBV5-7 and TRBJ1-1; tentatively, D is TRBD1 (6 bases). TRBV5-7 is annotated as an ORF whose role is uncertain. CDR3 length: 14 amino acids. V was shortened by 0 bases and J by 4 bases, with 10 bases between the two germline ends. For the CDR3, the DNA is TGTGCCAGCAGCTTGGAGGACAGATGCACTGAAGCTTTCTTT. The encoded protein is CASSLEDRCTEAFF.

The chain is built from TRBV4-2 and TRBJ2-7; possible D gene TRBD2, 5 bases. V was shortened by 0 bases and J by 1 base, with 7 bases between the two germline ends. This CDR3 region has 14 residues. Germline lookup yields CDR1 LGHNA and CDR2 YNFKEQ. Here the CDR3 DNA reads TGTGCCAGCAGCCAAGATGGGGAGTCCTACGAGCAGTACTTC. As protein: CASSQDGESYEQYF.

As DNA, the CDR3 is TGCGCCAGCAGCCACTTAGCGGGAGGTACTAGGAATGAGCAGTTCTTC. Amino acids: CASSHLAGGTRNEQFF. The genes are TRBV4-1 and TRBJ2-1; 10 bases line up with TRBD2. The CDR3 runs to 16 residues. V trimming: 3 bases; J trimming: 7 bases; junction bases outside the gene matches: 9. Germline CDR1 reads MGHRA; CDR2 reads YSYEKL.

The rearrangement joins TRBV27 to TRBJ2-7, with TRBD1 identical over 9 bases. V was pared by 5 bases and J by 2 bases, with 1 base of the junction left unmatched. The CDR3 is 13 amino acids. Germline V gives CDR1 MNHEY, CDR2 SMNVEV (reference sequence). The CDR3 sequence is CASSNRGPYEQYF. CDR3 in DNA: TGTGCCAGCAGTAACAGGGGGCCCTACGAGCAGTACTTC.

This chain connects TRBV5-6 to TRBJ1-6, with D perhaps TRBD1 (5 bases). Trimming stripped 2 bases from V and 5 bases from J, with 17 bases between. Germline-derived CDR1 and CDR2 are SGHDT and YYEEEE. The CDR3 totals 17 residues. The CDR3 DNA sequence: TGTGCCAGCAGCTTTCCCCCCGGGGGTTCGGATAATTCACCCCTCCACTTT. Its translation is CASSFPPGGSDNSPLHF.

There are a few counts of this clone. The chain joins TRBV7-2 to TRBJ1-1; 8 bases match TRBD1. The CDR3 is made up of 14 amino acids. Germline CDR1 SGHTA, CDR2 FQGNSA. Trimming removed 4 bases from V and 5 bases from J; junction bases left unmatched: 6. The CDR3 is CASSSQGARTEAFF. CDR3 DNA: TGTGCCAGCAGCTCCCAGGGGGCAAGGACTGAAGCTTTCTTT.

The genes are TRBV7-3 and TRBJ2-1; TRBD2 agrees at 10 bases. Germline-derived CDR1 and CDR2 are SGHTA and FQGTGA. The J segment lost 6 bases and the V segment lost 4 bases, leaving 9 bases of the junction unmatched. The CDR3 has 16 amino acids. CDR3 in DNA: TGTGCCAGCAGCTCACAGCGGGGGGGCCGTCTCAATGAGCAGTTCTTC. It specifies CASSSQRGGRLNEQFF.

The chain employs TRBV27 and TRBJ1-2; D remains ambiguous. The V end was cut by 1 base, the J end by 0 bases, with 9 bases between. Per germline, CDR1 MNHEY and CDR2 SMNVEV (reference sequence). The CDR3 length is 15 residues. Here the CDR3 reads CASSLFRGTNYGYTF. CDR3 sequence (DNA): TGTGCCAGCAGTTTATTTCGGGGAACTAACTATGGCTACACCTTC.

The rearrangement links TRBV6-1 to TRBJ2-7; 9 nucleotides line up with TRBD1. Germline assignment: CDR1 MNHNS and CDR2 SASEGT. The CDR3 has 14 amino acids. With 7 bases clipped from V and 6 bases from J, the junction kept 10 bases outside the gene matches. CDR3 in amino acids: CASIPTGGHAEQYF. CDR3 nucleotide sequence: TGTGCCAGCATCCCTACAGGGGGCCACGCCGAGCAGTACTTC.

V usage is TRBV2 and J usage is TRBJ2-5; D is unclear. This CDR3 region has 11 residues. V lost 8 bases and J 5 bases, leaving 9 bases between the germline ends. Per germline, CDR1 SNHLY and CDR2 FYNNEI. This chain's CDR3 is CASQNLETQYF. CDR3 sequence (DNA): TGTGCCAGCCAGAACCTTGAGACCCAGTACTTC.

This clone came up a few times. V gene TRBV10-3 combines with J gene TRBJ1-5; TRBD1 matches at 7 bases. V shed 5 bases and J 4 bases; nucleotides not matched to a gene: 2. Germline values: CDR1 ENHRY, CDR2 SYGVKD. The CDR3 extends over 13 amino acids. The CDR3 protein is CAISKGQNQPQHF. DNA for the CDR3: TGTGCCATCAGTAAGGGACAGAATCAGCCCCAGCATTTT.

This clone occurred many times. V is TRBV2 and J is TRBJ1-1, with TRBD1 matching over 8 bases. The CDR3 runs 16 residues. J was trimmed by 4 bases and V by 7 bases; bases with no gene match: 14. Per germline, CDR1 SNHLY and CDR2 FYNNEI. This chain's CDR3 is CASKGQGGLGITEAFF. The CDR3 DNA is TGTGCCAGCAAAGGACAGGGTGGATTAGGGATCACTGAAGCTTTCTTT. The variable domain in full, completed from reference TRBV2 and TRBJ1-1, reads EPEVTQTPSHQVTQMGQEVILRCVPISNHLYFYWYRQILGQKVEFLVSFYNNEISEKSEIFDDQFSVERPDGSNFTLKIRSTKLEDSAMYFCASKGQGGLGITEAFFGQGTRLTVV.

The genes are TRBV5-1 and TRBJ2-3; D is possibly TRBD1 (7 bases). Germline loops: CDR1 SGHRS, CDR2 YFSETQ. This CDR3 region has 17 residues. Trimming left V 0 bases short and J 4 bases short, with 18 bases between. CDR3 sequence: CASSLEVSGGGPDTQYF. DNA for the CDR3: TGCGCCAGCAGCTTGGAAGTATCAGGGGGAGGACCAGATACGCAGTATTTT.